This T cell receptor (beta chain) is drawn from a study of cytomegalovirus exposure and HLA in healthy donors. After removal of 6 bases from V and 1 base from J, the junction contained 6 bases not matched to a gene. Germline V CDR1 and CDR2: SGHAT, FQDESV (reference sequence). The CDR3 sequence is 15 residues long. The PCR ran on 60 Vbeta and 13 Jbeta primers. This table comes from immunoSEQ multiplex PCR, and its TCRdb copy is limited to in-frame clones, with some not included. The repertoire includes 150,000 to 250,000 clones, roughly four fifths of them detected once, and approximately 2% sits in the top ten. A few counts support this clone.

The sequenced material came from PBMCs. The TCR comes from a man aged 25 to 40 in good health and CMV-seronegative. The V gene is TRBV11-1, the J gene TRBJ2-3, with 8 bases fitting TRBD1. CDR3 DNA: TGTGCCAGCAGTAACGACAGGGGTGGCACAGATACGCAGTATTTT. Translated: CASSNDRGGTDTQYF.